The present T cell receptor beta chain was sequenced within a study of blood T cell repertoires in COVID-19. Overall study: Material from acute and convalescent COVID-19 was sourced from the United States, Italy and Spain.

In the study's own analysis: Amplifying reference gene primers gave estimates of nucleated cell counts. The assay was immunoSEQ multiplex PCR, and TCRdb's table has in-frame clones only and misses some. V and J calls and clone size are copied from that table; D and trimming were computed from the DNA. The sample records around 130,000 clones, approximately 86% being singletons. This CDR3 has 14 residues. Germline values: CDR1 SGHAT, CDR2 FQNNGV. Losses at the gene ends were 5 bases for V and 7 bases for J; bases not matched to a gene: 5. Each participant's cohort was designated according to participant-reported clinical history. Before being deemed recovered, Cohort 3 donors had two negative PCRs, clearance, or symptom resolution.

The rearrangement uses TRBV11-2 and TRBJ1-2, with 12 bases matching TRBD1. The sample taken for sequencing was PBMCs or T cells enriched from blood (not recorded which). This receptor was taken from a woman in her fifties or sixties who had recovered from COVID-19. In DNA form, the CDR3 reads TGTGCCAGCAGCCGCCGGGACAGGGGGCCTGGCTACACCTTC. Protein sequence: CASSRRDRGPGYTF.